This section outlines one T cell receptor beta chain sequence together with its context. No cognate antigen has been identified for it. No much larger clonotype is one base removed from it; base qualities were not supplied. The data were obtained in a study of T cell responses to AZD1222 COVID-19 vaccine (dated by TCRdb to about 2021). Study-level background: AZD1222 recipients whose second dose came at about 4 weeks and those whose second dose came at about 12 weeks were combined into one group, since spike-specific TCR depth and breadth did not differ between the two schedules. A total of over 230 trial participants underwent TCR sequencing, of whom 207 had received two doses of AZD1222 and 26 had received two doses of the MenACWY control vaccine. Enrollment into the trials was organized by age into subgroups of 18-55, 56-69 and 70-plus years, and those subgroups contained roughly 150, 30 and 60 TCR-sequenced participants, respectively.

The CDR3 regions of human TCRbeta chains were subjected to immunosequencing. As for the authors' bioinformatics: TCRs in the repertoires were compared against a reference library of SARS-CoV-2-specific TCRs that had been generated with the MIRA antigen-specificity platform. Breadth was defined as the fraction of unique TCRs that were SARS-CoV-2-associated, and depth was defined as the fraction of total T cells that were SARS-CoV-2-associated. Using the MIRA data, each spike-specific TCR was mapped to the spike region that the TCR reacts to and placed in a CD4 or CD8 class. Log10-transformed breadth and depth values were compared by one-way ANOVA with Sidak's multiple comparisons tests. In its TCRdb copy, this immuneACCESS table keeps in-frame sequences only and misses some clones. Where compared with another copy, unresolved V genes explain less than half of these, and the others have no known cause. The V and J calls and the clone size are those of that table, but D and trimming were determined from the DNA. This sample is represented by roughly 100,000 clones; roughly 90% of them were singletons. Roughly 2.6% of the sample is in the top ten clones.

General conclusions and limits of the study: The 56-69-year group was small, and its depth increase did not reach significance, likely because of low power. Participants were mostly white British, with more females than males. The authors suggested clonal diversity may have been underestimated. After two AZD1222 doses, spike-specific TCR breadth and depth were significantly higher than at day 0 and than in MenACWY recipients. Epitopes outside the regions mutated in the B.1.351 and B.1.1.7 variants were reportedly recognized by nearly half of the unique spike-specific TCRs. Conclusions about previously exposed vaccinees are limited because only five to seven AZD1222 recipients were SARS-CoV-2 seropositive at baseline. CD4 TCRs associated with the vaccine covered the entire spike protein, and the dominant responses were in regions 160-218 and 743-854. Because no day 14 peak-response samples were available, the repertoires could be characterized only after the peak T cell response.

V and J are truncated by 4 bases and 0 bases respectively, leaving an intervening sequence of 12 bases. CDR1 SGHTA and CDR2 FQGTGA are derived from the germline V gene. The CDR3 goes from the cysteine to the phenylalanine over 16 residues. The read is trimmed to its CDR3 DNA, 48 bases read in frame from base 1. Taken with the paper, the label for time point translates to: baseline before first vaccination. Vaccinee samples were obtained from the UK trials COV001 and COV002, which included a single-blind randomized controlled phase 2/3 trial of AZD1222 (ChAdOx1 nCoV-19) in healthy adults. For TCRbeta chain sequencing, PBMC samples were collected from trial participants at day 0 and at day 28 after the second dose.

This sequence was found in an adult in good health. The chain uses TRBV7-3 and TRBJ2-2; no D gene call is confident. Sequences were derived from peripheral blood, sampled on day 0 of AZD1222 vaccination. Here the CDR3 is given as CASSSLDGSNTGELFF. The DNA sequence follows: TGTGCCAGCAGCTCCCTGGACGGATCGAACACCGGGGAGCTGTTTTTT.